This T cell receptor (beta chain) appears in the sequencing data of a study of radiotherapy plus CTLA-4 blockade in lung cancer (dated by TCRdb to about 2018). In the study overall: Among enrolled patients, approximately 19% had an objective response and about 30% reached disease control. What the study reported, not specific to this receptor: The strongest predictors of response were reported to be early dynamic shifts in blood T cell clones along with a rise in serum interferon-beta following radiation. After treatment with radiotherapy and ipilimumab, TCR clones that came from tumors expanded in the peripheral blood.

Library preparation employed the immunoSEQ multiplex PCR assay. TCRdb limited this immuneACCESS table to in-frame rearrangements with V and J called. A share of clones is missing; checked studies link under half to unresolved V genes, and the rest is unexplained. This sample gives tens of thousands of clones in total; roughly 65% of them show up just once. Together, the top ten hold approximately 17% of the sample. The CDR3 measures 13 amino acids from cysteine to phenylalanine. Just CDR3 DNA is preserved here, 39 bases in frame from base 1. CDR1 and CDR2 are read off the germline V gene as MNHNS and SASEGT. V ends up 8 bases short and J 3 bases short, with an unmatched junction base count of 4. Comment on this clone: Its antigen is still unknown. Base qualities are not provided; no much larger clone lies one nucleotide away.

The study tested focal radiation therapy combined with CTLA-4 blockade (ipilimumab) in patients with chemo-refractory metastatic non-small-cell lung cancer. The sequence joins TRBV6-1 to TRBJ2-5; the junction holds 9 bases that match TRBD2. Sequencing was performed on peripheral blood, taken from a patient treated with radiotherapy plus ipilimumab. This TCR came from a human donor with non-small cell lung cancer who had a partial response to radiotherapy plus ipilimumab. CDR3 loop: CASGLAGEETQYF. The nucleotides read TGTGCCAGCGGGTTAGCGGGAGAAGAGACCCAGTACTTC.